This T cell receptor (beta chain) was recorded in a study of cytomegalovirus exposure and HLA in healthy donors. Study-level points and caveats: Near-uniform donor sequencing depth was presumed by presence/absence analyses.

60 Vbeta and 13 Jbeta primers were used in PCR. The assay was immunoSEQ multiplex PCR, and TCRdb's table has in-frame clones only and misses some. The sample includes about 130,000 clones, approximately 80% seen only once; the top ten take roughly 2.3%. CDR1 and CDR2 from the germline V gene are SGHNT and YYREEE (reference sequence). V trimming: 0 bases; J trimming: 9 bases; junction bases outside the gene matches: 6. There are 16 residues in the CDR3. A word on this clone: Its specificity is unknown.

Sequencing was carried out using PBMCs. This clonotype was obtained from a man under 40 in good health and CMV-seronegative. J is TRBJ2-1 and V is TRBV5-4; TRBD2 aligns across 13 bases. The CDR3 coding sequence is TGTGCCAGCAGCTTGGCAGGGACTAGCGGGATTCTTGAGCAGTTCTTC. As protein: CASSLAGTSGILEQFF.